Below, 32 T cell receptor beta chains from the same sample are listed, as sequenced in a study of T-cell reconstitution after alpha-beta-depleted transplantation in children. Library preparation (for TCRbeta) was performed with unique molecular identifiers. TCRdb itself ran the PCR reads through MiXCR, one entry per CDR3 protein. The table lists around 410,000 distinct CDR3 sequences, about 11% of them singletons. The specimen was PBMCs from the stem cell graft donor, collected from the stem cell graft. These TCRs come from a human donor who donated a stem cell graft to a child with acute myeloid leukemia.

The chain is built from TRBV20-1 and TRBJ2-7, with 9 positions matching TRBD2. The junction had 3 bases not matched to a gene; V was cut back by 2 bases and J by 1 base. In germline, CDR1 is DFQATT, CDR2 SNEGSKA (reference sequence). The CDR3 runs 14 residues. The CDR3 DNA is TGCAGTGCTAGACGACTAGCGGATTCCTACGAGCAGTACTTC. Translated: CSARRLADSYEQYF.

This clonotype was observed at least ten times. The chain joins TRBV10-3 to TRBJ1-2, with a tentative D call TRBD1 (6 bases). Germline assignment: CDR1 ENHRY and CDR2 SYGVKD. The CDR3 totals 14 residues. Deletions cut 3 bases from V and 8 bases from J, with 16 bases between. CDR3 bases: TGTGCCATCAGTGACACCGGGACATCTGGAGGCTACACCTTC. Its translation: CAISDTGTSGGYTF.

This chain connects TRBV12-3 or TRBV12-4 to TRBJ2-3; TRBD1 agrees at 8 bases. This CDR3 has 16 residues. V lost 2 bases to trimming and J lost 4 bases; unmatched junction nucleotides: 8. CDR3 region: CASSLSWTGSADTQYF. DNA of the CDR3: TGTGCCAGCAGTTTATCCTGGACAGGGTCGGCAGATACGCAGTATTTT.

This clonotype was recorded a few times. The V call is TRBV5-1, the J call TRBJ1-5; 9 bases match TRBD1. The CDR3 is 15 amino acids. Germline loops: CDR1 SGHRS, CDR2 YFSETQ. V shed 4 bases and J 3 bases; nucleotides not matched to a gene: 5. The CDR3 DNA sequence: TGCGCCAGCAGCCCGCGGACAGGGGCCAATCAGCCCCAGCATTTT. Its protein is CASSPRTGANQPQHF.

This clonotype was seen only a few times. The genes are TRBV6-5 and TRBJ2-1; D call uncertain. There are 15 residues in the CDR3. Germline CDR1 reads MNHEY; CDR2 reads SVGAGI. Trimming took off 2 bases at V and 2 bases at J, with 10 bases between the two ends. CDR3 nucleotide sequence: TGTGCCAGCAGTTACGGGCTGACTGCCTACAATGAGCAGTTCTTC. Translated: CASSYGLTAYNEQFF.

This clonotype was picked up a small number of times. As DNA, the CDR3 is TGCAGTGCTAGGGACCTCCGGGACAGCAATCAGCCCCAGCATTTT. As protein: CSARDLRDSNQPQHF. J is TRBJ1-5 and V is TRBV20-1, with a weak D call TRBD1 (5 bases). V lost 3 bases, J lost 1 base, and 13 bases lay in between. The CDR3 loop spans 15 amino acids. CDR1 is DFQATT and CDR2 is SNEGSKA in the germline V gene (reference sequence).

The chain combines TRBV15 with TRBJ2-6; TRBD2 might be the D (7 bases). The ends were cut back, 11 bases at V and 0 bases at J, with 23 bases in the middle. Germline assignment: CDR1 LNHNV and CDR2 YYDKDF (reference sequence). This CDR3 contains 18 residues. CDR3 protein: CAVPGGGPIHSGANVLTF. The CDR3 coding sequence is TGTGCCGTTCCTGGGGGGGGGCCTATCCACTCTGGGGCCAACGTCCTGACTTTC.

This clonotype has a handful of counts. The CDR3, as DNA: TGTGCCAGCCTCTTAGGTGGGGCCAACGTCCTGACTTTC. Residues: CASLLGGANVLTF. The rearrangement uses TRBV7-2 and TRBJ2-6, with D uncertain. Trimming removed 8 bases from V and 3 bases from J, with 8 bases in between. Per germline, CDR1 SGHTA and CDR2 FQGNSA. This CDR3 has 13 amino acids. Together with reference TRBV7-2 and TRBJ2-6, the CDR3 gives the full variable domain: GAGVSQSPSNKVTEKGKDVELRCDPISGHTALYWYRQSLGQGLEFLIYFQGNSAPDKSGLPSDRFSAERTGGSVSTLTIQRTQQEDSAVYLCASLLGGANVLTFGAGSRLTVL.

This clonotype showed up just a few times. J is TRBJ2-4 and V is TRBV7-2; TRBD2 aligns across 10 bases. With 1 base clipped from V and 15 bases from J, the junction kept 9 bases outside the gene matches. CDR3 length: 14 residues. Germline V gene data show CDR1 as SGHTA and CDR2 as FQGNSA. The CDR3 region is CASSLVLAGVPGYF. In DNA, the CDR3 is TGTGCCAGCAGCTTAGTGCTAGCGGGAGTCCCCGGGTACTTC.

CDR3 in amino acids: CASSPGSGSYEQYF. The CDR3, as DNA: TGTGCCAGCAGTCCCGGAAGCGGGAGTTACGAGCAGTACTTC. The chain joins TRBV6-1 to TRBJ2-7; 8 bases line up with TRBD2. Trimming cost V 5 bases and J 4 bases; bases outside gene matches: 7. Germline V gives CDR1 MNHNS, CDR2 SASEGT. The length of the CDR3 is 14 residues.

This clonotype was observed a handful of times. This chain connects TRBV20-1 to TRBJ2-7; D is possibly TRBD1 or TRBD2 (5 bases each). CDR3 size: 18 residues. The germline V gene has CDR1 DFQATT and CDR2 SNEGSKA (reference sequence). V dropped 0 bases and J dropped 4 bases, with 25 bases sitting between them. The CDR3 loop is CSARDGGPRGLRLYEQYF. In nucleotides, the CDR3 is TGCAGTGCTAGAGATGGGGGACCTAGAGGATTGCGACTTTACGAGCAGTACTTC.

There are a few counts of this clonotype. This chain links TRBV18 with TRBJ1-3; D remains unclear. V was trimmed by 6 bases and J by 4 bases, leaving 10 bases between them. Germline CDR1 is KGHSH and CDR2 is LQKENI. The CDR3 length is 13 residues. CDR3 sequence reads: CASSQADGNTIYF. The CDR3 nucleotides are TGTGCCAGCTCCCAGGCCGACGGAAACACCATATATTTT.

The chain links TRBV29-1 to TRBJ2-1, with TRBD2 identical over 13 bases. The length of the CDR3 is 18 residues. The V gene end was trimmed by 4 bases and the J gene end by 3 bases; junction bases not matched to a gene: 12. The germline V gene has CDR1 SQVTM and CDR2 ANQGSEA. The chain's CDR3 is CSVVPGLAGERVYNEQFF. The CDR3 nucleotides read TGCAGCGTTGTCCCAGGACTAGCGGGAGAGAGGGTCTACAATGAGCAGTTCTTC.

In DNA form, the CDR3 reads TGTGCCAGCAGCTCCGGGGGGGGGGCCCCATACAATGAGCAGTTCTTC. Translation gives CASSSGGGAPYNEQFF. This chain joins TRBV7-2 and TRBJ2-1, with TRBD2 matching over 8 bases. The V gene end was trimmed by 4 bases and the J gene end by 4 bases; junction bases not matched to a gene: 9. The CDR3 length is 16 residues. Looked up from germline, CDR1 is SGHTA and CDR2 is FQGNSA.

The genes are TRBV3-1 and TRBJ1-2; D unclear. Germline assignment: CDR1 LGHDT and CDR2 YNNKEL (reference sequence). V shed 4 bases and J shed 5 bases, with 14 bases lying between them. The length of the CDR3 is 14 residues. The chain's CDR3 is CASSRANPSYGYTF. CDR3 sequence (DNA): TGTGCCAGCAGCCGAGCCAATCCCAGTTATGGCTACACCTTC.

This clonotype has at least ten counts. In DNA form, the CDR3 reads TGTGCCAGCAGTTACTCGACGACAGGGGGCATGGTTTCACCCCTCCACTTT. This gives the protein CASSYSTTGGMVSPLHF. The chain uses TRBV6-5 and TRBJ1-6, with TRBD1 identical over 10 bases. The CDR3 is made up of 17 amino acids. Germline CDR1 reads MNHEY; CDR2 reads SVGAGI. Trimming took 0 bases from V and 9 from J; bases not matched to a gene: 8.

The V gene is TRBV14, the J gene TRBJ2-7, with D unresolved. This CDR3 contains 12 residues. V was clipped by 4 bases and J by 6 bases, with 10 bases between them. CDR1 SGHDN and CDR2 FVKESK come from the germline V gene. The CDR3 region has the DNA TGTGCCAGCAGCCGAAGTTCCGCCGAGCAGTACTTC. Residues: CASSRSSAEQYF.

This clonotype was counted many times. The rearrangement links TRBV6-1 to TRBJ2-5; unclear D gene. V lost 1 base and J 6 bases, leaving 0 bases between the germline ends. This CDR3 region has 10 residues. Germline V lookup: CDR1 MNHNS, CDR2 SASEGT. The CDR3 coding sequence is TGTGCCAGCAGTGAAGAGACCCAGTACTTC. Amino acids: CASSEETQYF.

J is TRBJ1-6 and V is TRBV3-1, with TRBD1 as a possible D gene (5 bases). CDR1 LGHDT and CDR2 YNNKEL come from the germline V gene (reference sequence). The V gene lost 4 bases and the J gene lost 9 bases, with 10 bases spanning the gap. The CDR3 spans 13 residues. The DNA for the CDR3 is TGTGCCAGCAGCCCGGACGGGACTTCACCCCTCCACTTT. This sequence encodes CASSPDGTSPLHF. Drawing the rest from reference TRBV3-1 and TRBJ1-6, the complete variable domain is DTAVSQTPKYLVTQMGNDKSIKCEQNLGHDTMYWYKQDSKKFLKIMFSYNNKELIINETVPNRFSPKSPDKAHLNLHINSLELGDSAVYFCASSPDGTSPLHFGNGTRLTVT.

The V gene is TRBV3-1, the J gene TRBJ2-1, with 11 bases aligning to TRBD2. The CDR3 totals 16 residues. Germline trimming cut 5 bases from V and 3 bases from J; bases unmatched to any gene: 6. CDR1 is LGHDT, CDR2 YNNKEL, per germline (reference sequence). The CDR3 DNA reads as TGTGCCAGCAGCTCCCTAGCGGGGGGACTCTACAATGAGCAGTTCTTC. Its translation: CASSSLAGGLYNEQFF.

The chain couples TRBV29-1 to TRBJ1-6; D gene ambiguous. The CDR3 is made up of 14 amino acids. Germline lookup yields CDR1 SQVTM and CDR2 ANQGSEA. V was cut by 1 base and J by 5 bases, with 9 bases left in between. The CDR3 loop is CSVEVTVDNSPLHF. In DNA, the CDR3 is TGCAGCGTTGAAGTAACAGTAGATAATTCACCCCTCCACTTT.

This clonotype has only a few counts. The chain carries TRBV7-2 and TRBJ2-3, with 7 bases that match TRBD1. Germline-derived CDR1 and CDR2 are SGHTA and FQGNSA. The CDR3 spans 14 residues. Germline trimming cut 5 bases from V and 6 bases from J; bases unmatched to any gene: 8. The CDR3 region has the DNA TGTGCCAGCAGCCGAGGACAGGCGAGGGATACGCAGTATTTT. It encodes CASSRGQARDTQYF.

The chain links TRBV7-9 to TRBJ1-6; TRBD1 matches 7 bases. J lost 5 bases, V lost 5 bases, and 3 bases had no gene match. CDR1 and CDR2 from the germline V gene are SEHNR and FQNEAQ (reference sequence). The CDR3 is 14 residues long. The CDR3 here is CASSQGTDNSPLHF. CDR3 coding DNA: TGTGCCAGCAGCCAAGGGACAGATAATTCACCCCTCCACTTT.

CDR3 DNA: TGTGCCAGCTCACCACAACCTATCGGGACAGGCAGCTACAATGAGCAGTTCTTC. As protein: CASSPQPIGTGSYNEQFF. The gene calls are TRBV18 and TRBJ2-1; TRBD1 agrees at 8 bases. Looked up from germline, CDR1 is KGHSH and CDR2 is LQKENI. Trimming removed 1 base from V and 3 bases from J; junction bases left unmatched: 11. The CDR3 has 18 amino acids.

CDR3 residues: CASSSSAPNEQFF. The CDR3 nucleotides are TGCGCCAGCAGCTCTAGCGCCCCCAATGAGCAGTTCTTC. The chain has TRBV5-1 and TRBJ2-1; D may be TRBD2 (6 bases). Deletions cut 3 bases from V and 6 bases from J, with 10 bases between. The CDR3 sequence is 13 residues long. The germline V gene has CDR1 SGHRS and CDR2 YFSETQ.

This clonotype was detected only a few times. The CDR3 nucleotides read TGTGCCAGCAGCCGGGACTTCCATTACGAGCAGTACTTC. Translation gives CASSRDFHYEQYF. J is TRBJ2-7 and V is TRBV7-9; a weak D match, TRBD2 (6 bases). Trimming removed 5 bases from V and 4 bases from J, with 12 bases in between. Germline V gene lookup returns CDR1 SEHNR and CDR2 FQNEAQ (reference sequence). The CDR3 is 13 residues long.

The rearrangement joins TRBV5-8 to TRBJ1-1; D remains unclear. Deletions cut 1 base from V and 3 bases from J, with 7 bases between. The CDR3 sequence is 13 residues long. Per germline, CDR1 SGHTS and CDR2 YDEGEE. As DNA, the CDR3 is TGTGCCAGCAGCTTGTCGGCAGACACTGAAGCTTTCTTT. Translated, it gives CASSLSADTEAFF.

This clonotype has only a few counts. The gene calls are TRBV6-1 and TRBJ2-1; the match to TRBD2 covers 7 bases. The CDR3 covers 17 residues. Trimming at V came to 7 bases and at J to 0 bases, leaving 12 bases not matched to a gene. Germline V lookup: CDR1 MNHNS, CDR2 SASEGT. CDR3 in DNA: TGTGCCAGCACCCGAGGGCCTAGCGGAACCTCCTACAATGAGCAGTTCTTC. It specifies CASTRGPSGTSYNEQFF.

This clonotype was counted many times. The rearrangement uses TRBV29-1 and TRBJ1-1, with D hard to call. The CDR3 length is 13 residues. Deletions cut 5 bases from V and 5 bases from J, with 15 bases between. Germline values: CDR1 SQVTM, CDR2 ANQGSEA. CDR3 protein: CSVYVGGYTEAFF. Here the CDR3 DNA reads TGCAGCGTTTATGTCGGAGGTTATACTGAAGCTTTCTTT.

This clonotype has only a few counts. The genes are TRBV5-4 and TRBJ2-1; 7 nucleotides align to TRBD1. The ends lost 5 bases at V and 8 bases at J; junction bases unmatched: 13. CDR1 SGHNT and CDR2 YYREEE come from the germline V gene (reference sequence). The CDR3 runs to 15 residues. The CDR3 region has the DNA TGTGCCAGCAGACTAGGGGCGACAGGGATCCATGAGCAGTTCTTC. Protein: CASRLGATGIHEQFF.

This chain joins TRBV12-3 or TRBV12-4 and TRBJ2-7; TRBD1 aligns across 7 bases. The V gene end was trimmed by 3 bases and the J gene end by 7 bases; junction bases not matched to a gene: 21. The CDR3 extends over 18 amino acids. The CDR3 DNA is TGTGCCAGCAGTTTTAGGGGGAGACAGGGTGGGTCCTTAGGGGAGCAGTACGTC. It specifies CASSFRGRQGGSLGEQYV.

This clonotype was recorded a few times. The CDR3 DNA sequence: TGTGCCAGCAGCACAGACCGGACTGGAGCTAACTATGGCTACACCTTC. Its protein is CASSTDRTGANYGYTF. The chain combines TRBV9 with TRBJ1-2; D not resolved. The CDR3 contains 16 residues. Germline CDR1 reads SGDLS; CDR2 reads YYNGEE. Trimming took off 4 bases at V and 0 bases at J, with 16 bases between the two ends.